The entry that follows covers one TCR beta chain sequence. The antigen is not known. CDR3 length: 19 residues. The V segment lost 0 bases and the J segment 4 bases; nucleotides outside the gene matches: 10. Germline CDR1 reads LGHNA; CDR2 reads YNFKEQ. These data belong to a study of blood T cells in healthy people across ages. Study-level points and caveats: Roughly linear declines in TCR beta diversity per million T cells occurred with age.

Healthy Caucasian individuals from Russia aged roughly 6 to 90 served as donors. A sample-barcoded 5' primer and a J-beta primer mix were used in a second PCR of about 6 to 12 cycles. A single record per CDR3 protein comes from TCRdb applying MiXCR to the 5' RACE reads. The sample contains approximately 880,000 distinct CDR3 sequences, approximately 49% of which appear only once. What was sequenced was blood. The receptor was isolated from a man under 40 in good health. V is TRBV4-2 and J is TRBJ2-1, with TRBD2 matching 12 bases. For the CDR3, the DNA is TGTGCCAGCAGCCAAGACGCTGGACTAGCGGGGAGCCCGTACAATGAGCAGTTCTTC. Its protein product is CASSQDAGLAGSPYNEQFF.